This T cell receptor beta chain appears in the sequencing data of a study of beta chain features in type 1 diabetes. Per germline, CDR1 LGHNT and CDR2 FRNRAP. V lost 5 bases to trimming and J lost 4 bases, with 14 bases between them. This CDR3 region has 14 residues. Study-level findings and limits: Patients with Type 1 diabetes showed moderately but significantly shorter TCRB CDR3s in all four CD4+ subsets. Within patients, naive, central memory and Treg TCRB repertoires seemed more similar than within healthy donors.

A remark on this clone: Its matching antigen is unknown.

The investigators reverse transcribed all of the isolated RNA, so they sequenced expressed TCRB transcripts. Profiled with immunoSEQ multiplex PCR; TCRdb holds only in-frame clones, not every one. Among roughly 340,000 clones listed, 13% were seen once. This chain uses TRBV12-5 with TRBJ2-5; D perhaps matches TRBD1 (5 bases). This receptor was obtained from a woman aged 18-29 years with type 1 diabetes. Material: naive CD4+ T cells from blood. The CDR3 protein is CASGPKQVTETQYF. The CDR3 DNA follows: TGTGCTAGTGGTCCCAAACAGGTAACAGAGACCCAGTACTTC.